The 30 T cell receptor beta chains listed next were all sequenced from one sample in a study of response to subunit inactivated influenza vaccine. TCRdb re-derived calls from the RT-PCR reads in MiXCR, one entry per CDR3 protein. In the table there are hundreds of thousands of distinct CDR3 sequences, 7.6% of which are singletons. Here the sequenced sample was PBMCs from blood, taken 23 months after vaccination. These receptors originate from a man aged 45-69 years who received an inactivated influenza vaccine.

This clonotype was recorded many times. J is TRBJ1-5 and V is TRBV24-1; a weak D match, TRBD1 (6 bases). This CDR3 has 14 amino acids. V gave up 4 bases and J gave up 2 bases, with 8 bases separating them. Germline values: CDR1 KGHDR, CDR2 SFDVKD. CDR3 sequence reads: CATSDNRGNQPQHF. As DNA, the CDR3 is TGTGCCACCAGTGACAACAGGGGCAATCAGCCCCAGCATTTT.

This clonotype was detected only a few times. This chain links TRBV5-1 with TRBJ2-7; TRBD2 matches at 12 bases. V dropped 0 bases and J dropped 5; count of bases not matched to a gene: 6. The CDR3 contains 16 residues. CDR1 is SGHRS, CDR2 YFSETQ, per germline. CDR3 region: CASSLVASGRAHEQYF. CDR3 in DNA: TGCGCCAGCAGCTTGGTGGCTAGCGGGAGGGCGCACGAGCAGTACTTC.

V is TRBV20-1 and J is TRBJ2-1; 7 bases align to TRBD1. This CDR3 comprises 13 residues. V shed 6 bases, J shed 4 bases, and the junction held 6 bases outside the gene matches. Germline V gene data show CDR1 as DFQATT and CDR2 as SNEGSKA (reference sequence). As DNA, the CDR3 is TGCAGTGCACCGGGACAGTTATACAATGAGCAGTTCTTC. It codes for CSAPGQLYNEQFF.

Notes on this clonotype: A read error may explain this, as a much larger clone is one base away. This rearrangement joins TRBV19 to TRBJ1-2; D is ambiguous. Trimming removed 5 bases from V and 6 bases from J, with 10 bases in between. Germline CDR1 LNHDA, CDR2 SQIVND (reference sequence). The CDR3 loop spans 12 amino acids. The CDR3 reads CASSDCVNGYTF. The CDR3 bases are TGTGCCAGTAGTGACTGCGTCAATGGCTACACCTTC.

This clonotype was picked up many times. V gene TRBV28 combines with J gene TRBJ2-3; D is ambiguous. With 4 bases removed from V and 7 bases from J, the gap between germline ends came to 9 bases. Germline V gives CDR1 MDHEN, CDR2 SYDVKM. The CDR3 extends over 12 amino acids. In DNA, the CDR3 is TGTGCCAGCAGTTCCCAACGGAATACGCAGTATTTT. Protein product: CASSSQRNTQYF.

Ten or more counts support this clonotype. V gene TRBV4-3 combines with J gene TRBJ2-5; D is unclear. The CDR3 has 15 amino acids. Trimming shortened V by 1 base and J by 3 bases, and 12 bases separated the two germline ends. Germline-derived CDR1 and CDR2 are LGHNA and YSLEER. CDR3 in DNA: TGCGCCAGCAGCCAAGCGGTCGATCGGGAAGAGACCCAGTACTTC. This translates into CASSQAVDREETQYF.

This clonotype was seen only a few times. The chain employs TRBV30 and TRBJ2-1; D is undetermined. V was clipped by 5 bases and J by 12 bases, with 20 bases between them. Germline lookup yields CDR1 GTSNPN and CDR2 SVGIG (reference sequence). CDR3 length: 13 amino acids. The CDR3 region has the DNA TGTGCCTGGTACCGACTGGGTTCGCAAGTGCAGTTCTTC. This translates into CAWYRLGSQVQFF. The full variable domain, in which reference TRBV30 and TRBJ2-1 provide the parts outside the CDR3, is SQTIHQWPATLVQPVGSPLSLECTVEGTSNPNLYWYRQAAGRGLQLLFYSVGIGQISSEVPQNLSASRPQDRQFILSSKKLLLSDSGFYLCAWYRLGSQVQFFGPGTRLTVL.

This clonotype was counted only a few times. The genes are TRBV2 and TRBJ1-1, with TRBD1 as a possible D gene (6 bases). Trimming removed 4 bases from V and 0 bases from J, with 12 bases in between. Germline CDR1 SNHLY, CDR2 FYNNEI. The CDR3 runs to 15 residues. CDR3 nucleotides: TGTGCCAGCAGTGTTACAGGGTTTTTGAACACTGAAGCTTTCTTT. Translated: CASSVTGFLNTEAFF.

This clonotype was counted at least ten times. The chain combines TRBV5-1 with TRBJ2-1, with D unresolved. The CDR3 length is 13 residues. V was clipped by 1 base and J by 6 bases, with 8 bases between them. CDR1 and CDR2 from the germline V gene are SGHRS and YFSETQ. This chain's CDR3 is CASSLRTGNEQFF. The CDR3, as DNA: TGCGCCAGCAGCTTGCGAACCGGCAATGAGCAGTTCTTC.

This clonotype was seen ten or more times. The chain joins TRBV5-1 to TRBJ2-5; D gene ambiguous. Germline values: CDR1 SGHRS, CDR2 YFSETQ. V was pared by 2 bases and J by 1 base, with 9 bases between. The CDR3 is 14 amino acids. In DNA, the CDR3 is TGCGCCAGCAGCTTTCGGACGGTCCAAGAGACCCAGTACTTC. Protein sequence: CASSFRTVQETQYF.

CDR3 sequence reads: CASSIVPGSSNQPQHF. For the CDR3, the DNA is TGTGCCAGTAGTATAGTCCCGGGCTCGAGCAATCAGCCCCAGCATTTT. The chain couples TRBV19 to TRBJ1-5; D not certain. V shed 1 base and J shed 1 base, with 11 bases lying between them. This CDR3 region has 16 residues. The germline V gene has CDR1 LNHDA and CDR2 SQIVND (reference sequence).

The chain uses TRBV7-3 and TRBJ2-1, with 9 bases lining up with TRBD2. Germline CDR1 SGHTA, CDR2 FQGTGA. The CDR3 consists of 14 residues. Unmatched junction bases numbered 6, after V lost 3 bases and J lost 9 bases. In DNA form, the CDR3 reads TGTGCCAGCAGCTTCGGAGCGGGAGGTGGTGAGCAGTTCTTC. It encodes CASSFGAGGGEQFF. The full variable domain, its missing parts supplied by reference TRBV7-3 and TRBJ2-1, is GAGVSQTPSNKVTEKGKYVELRCDPISGHTALYWYRQSLGQGPEFLIYFQGTGAADDSGLPNDRFFAVRPEGSVSTLKIQRTERGDSAVYLCASSFGAGGGEQFFGPGTRLTVL.

The chain carries TRBV6-2 or TRBV6-3 and TRBJ2-1; weak D call: TRBD2 (6 bases). This CDR3 region has 21 residues. Trimming pared 2 bases from V and 0 bases from J, leaving 26 bases between. The germline gives CDR1 MNHEY, CDR2 SVGEGT. CDR3 region: CASSYPLPRSSEKSSYNEQFF. DNA for the CDR3: TGTGCCAGCAGTTACCCCCTTCCCCGTTCTAGCGAGAAGAGCTCCTACAATGAGCAGTTCTTC.

The chain couples TRBV10-3 to TRBJ1-5, with D maybe TRBD1 (6 bases). Germline V gives CDR1 ENHRY, CDR2 SYGVKD. V gave up 2 bases and J gave up 2 bases, with 19 bases separating them. The CDR3 runs to 18 residues. The DNA for the CDR3 is TGTGCCATCAGTGAGGATAAAGGGTCCAGGGGCGGCAATCAGCCCCAGCATTTT. Translated, it gives CAISEDKGSRGGNQPQHF.

This clonotype was found a few times. The chain recombines TRBV7-2 with TRBJ2-2; D tentatively reads TRBD1 or TRBD2 (5 bases each). V lost 3 bases and J lost 5, with 16 bases in between. Germline V lookup: CDR1 SGHTA, CDR2 FQGNSA. The CDR3 has 16 residues. The CDR3 spells CASSFAGTPLTGELFF. DNA of the CDR3: TGTGCCAGCAGCTTCGCCGGGACCCCACTGACCGGGGAGCTGTTTTTT.

In its sample, this clonotype was seen a few times. The CDR3 protein is CSAMGQNNEQFF. For the CDR3, the DNA is TGCAGTGCTATGGGACAGAACAATGAGCAGTTCTTC. V usage is TRBV20-1 and J usage is TRBJ2-1, with TRBD1 matching 7 bases. CDR1 and CDR2 (germline): DFQATT, SNEGSKA (reference sequence). The length of the CDR3 is 12 residues. Losses at the gene ends were 4 bases for V and 5 bases for J; bases not matched to a gene: 2.

This clonotype was seen more than once but under ten times. This chain uses TRBV7-9 with TRBJ1-2, with 8 positions matching TRBD1. Germline V gene lookup returns CDR1 SEHNR and CDR2 FQNEAQ (reference sequence). J gave up 8 bases and V 1 base, and 9 bases lay outside the gene matches. This CDR3 comprises 15 residues. The CDR3 protein is CASSLDRTGPSGYTF. The CDR3 region has the DNA TGTGCCAGCAGCTTAGATAGGACAGGGCCTAGCGGCTACACCTTC.

This clonotype has at least ten counts. The rearrangement links TRBV7-9 to TRBJ1-3; D may be TRBD1 (6 bases). Germline CDR1 SEHNR, CDR2 FQNEAQ (reference sequence). There are 15 residues in the CDR3. V lost 6 bases to trimming and J lost 8 bases, with 20 bases between them. The CDR3 here is CASSLGGRDADTIYF. The CDR3 DNA is TGTGCCAGCAGTCTCGGGGGCAGGGACGCGGACACCATATATTTT.

The rearrangement links TRBV29-1 to TRBJ2-2, with 9 positions matching TRBD2. This CDR3 is 14 amino acids long. CDR1 and CDR2 (germline): SQVTM, ANQGSEA. The V segment lost 4 bases and the J segment 7 bases; nucleotides outside the gene matches: 7. CDR3 coding DNA: TGCAGCGTTGCCGGGACTAGCTCGGTCGGGGAGCTGTTTTTT. The encoded protein is CSVAGTSSVGELFF.

The chain employs TRBV7-6 and TRBJ2-5; D gene ambiguous. This CDR3 region has 14 residues. Between the trimmed V and J ends, which lost 5 bases and 5 bases, there was a span of 15 bases. Germline V lookup: CDR1 SGHVS, CDR2 FNYEAQ. The CDR3 sequence: CASSPTFRAETQYF. The CDR3 DNA sequence: TGTGCCAGCAGCCCGACTTTTCGGGCGGAGACCCAGTACTTC.

This clonotype was recorded only once. This may be a read error, as it is one base from a much larger clone. The rearrangement uses TRBV20-1 and TRBJ2-1, with 12 positions matching TRBD2. The ends lost 6 bases at V and 6 bases at J; junction bases unmatched: 12. Germline CDR1 and CDR2: DFQATT and SNEGSKA (reference sequence). The CDR3 is 16 residues long. The CDR3 region is CSATRLAGVELNEQFF. CDR3 in DNA: TGCAGTGCCACAAGACTAGCGGGGGTGGAGCTCAATGAGCAGTTCTTC.

The chain joins TRBV4-3 to TRBJ2-1, with D possibly TRBD2 on 6 matching bases. The CDR3 loop spans 15 amino acids. CDR1 LGHNA and CDR2 YSLEER come from the germline V gene. The V end lost 3 bases, the J end lost 11 bases, and 20 bases lay between the germline ends. CDR3 sequence (DNA): TGCGCCAGCAGCCATTCTTACCCGGACTATGGTAAGCAGTTCTTC. Protein: CASSHSYPDYGKQFF.

This sequence joins TRBV4-3 and TRBJ2-1; 9 nucleotides align to TRBD2. There are 15 residues in the CDR3. V dropped 10 bases and J dropped 8; count of bases not matched to a gene: 15. Germline CDR1 is LGHNA and CDR2 is YSLEER. The CDR3 region is CATSKGGRGDDEQFF. CDR3 sequence (DNA): TGCGCCACTTCAAAGGGCGGGAGGGGAGACGATGAGCAGTTCTTC.

In its sample, this clonotype was seen many times. J is TRBJ1-1 and V is TRBV5-5; D is uncertain. With 0 bases removed from V and 7 bases from J, the gap between germline ends came to 4 bases. This CDR3 is 11 amino acids long. In germline, CDR1 is SGHKS, CDR2 YYEKEE (reference sequence). The CDR3 here is CASSLGLEAFF. The CDR3 DNA reads as TGTGCCAGCAGCTTGGGACTTGAAGCTTTCTTT.

Ten or more counts support this clonotype. The chain's CDR3 is CASSQGKGAVAEAFF. In DNA, the CDR3 is TGTGCCAGCAGCCAAGGAAAGGGGGCGGTTGCTGAAGCTTTCTTT. The rearrangement uses TRBV3-1 and TRBJ1-1, with 7 bases aligning to TRBD1. CDR1 is LGHDT and CDR2 is YNNKEL in the germline V gene (reference sequence). The CDR3 sequence is 15 residues long. V was pared by 1 base and J by 6 bases, with 8 bases of the junction left unmatched.

This clonotype has a handful of counts. The chain links TRBV20-1 to TRBJ1-4; TRBD1 matches 8 bases. The CDR3 consists of 14 residues. After removal of 0 bases from V and 6 bases from J, the junction contained 3 bases not matched to a gene. Germline values: CDR1 DFQATT, CDR2 SNEGSKA (reference sequence). The CDR3 sequence is CSARDRQGYEKLFF. The CDR3 coding sequence is TGCAGTGCTAGAGATCGACAGGGGTATGAAAAACTGTTTTTT.

This clonotype was counted ten times or more. A read error may account for a junction end that differs from germline. The chain carries TRBV7-2 and TRBJ2-7; D remains ambiguous. Per the germline V gene, CDR1 is SGHTA and CDR2 is FQGNSA. The CDR3 spans 13 residues. The CDR3: CASSLAFSYEQYF. The CDR3 nucleotides read TGCGCCAGCAGCTTGGCCTTTTCCTACGAGCAGTACTTC.

Ten or more counts support this clonotype. A read error may be the cause here, since a much bigger clone is one base away. This chain uses TRBV12-3 or TRBV12-4 with TRBJ2-1; 8 bases are a match to TRBD2. The CDR3 has 19 residues. The CDR3: CTICFGPVGGRIPYNEQFF. CDR3 DNA: TGTACCATCTGTTTCGGGCCTGTCGGCGGGAGGATACCCTACAATGAGCAGTTCTTC.

Concerning this clonotype itself: A much larger clone differs by one base, so this may be a read error. The J gene is TRBJ2-5, the V gene TRBV4-1, with D unresolved. The CDR3 totals 14 residues. The germline CDR1 and CDR2 sequences are MGHRA and YSYEKL. The DNA of the CDR3 is TGCACCAGCAGCCAAGTGGCAGACCAAGAGACCCAGTACTTC. This translates into CTSSQVADQETQYF.

This clonotype was detected only once. A much larger clone lies a single base off, so this may be a read error. This CDR3 is missing its conserved last phenylalanine or tryptophan, likely due to a read error. This rearrangement joins TRBV5-1 to TRBJ2-1, with 8 nucleotides matching TRBD2. Unmatched junction bases numbered 9, after V lost 4 bases and J lost 0 bases. This CDR3 comprises 17 residues. From germline, CDR1 is SGHRS and CDR2 YFSETQ. CDR3 in DNA: TGCGCCAGCAGCCCTGACGGAAGCGGGAGCTCCTACAATGAGCAGTTCTCC. Encoded protein: CASSPDGSGSSYNEQFS.